This entry is about one TCR beta chain. Time point described: peripheral blood 6 weeks after treatment start. The data were obtained in a study of PD-L1 blockade in urothelial cancer. Data came from immunoSEQ multiplex PCR; TCRdb stores just in-frame clones and leaves some out. The table lists around 29,000 clones, around 84% of them singletons. The germline CDR1 and CDR2 sequences are ENHRY and SYGVKD. Trimming took 7 bases from V and 7 from J, leaving 14 bases between them. The CDR3 has 12 residues. The chain links TRBV10-3 to TRBJ2-7; TRBD2 might be the D (6 bases). This clonotype was sampled from a man in his 70s with urothelial cancer. The input for sequencing was PBMCs, taken around atezolizumab (anti-PD-L1) treatment. The CDR3 DNA reads TGTGCCATCATTGCAGGCGGAGGGGAGCAGTACTTC. It codes for CAIIAGGGEQYF.